The 9 T cell receptor beta chains presented below share a single source sample, sequenced in a study of siplizumab effects on memory and regulatory T cells (dated by TCRdb to the late 2010s). The library was made by the immunoSEQ multiplex PCR assay. TCRdb took over this immuneACCESS table, retaining in-frame rearrangements with V and J assigned. Such tables are incomplete; in checked studies, under half of the missing clones stem from an unresolved V gene, and the remainder is unexplained. The sample yields about 26,000 clones; 84% were counted once. The ten largest clones add up to around 25% of the sample. The sequenced material came from memory CD4+ T cells sorted from blood. The sample's cell subset or site, from its label and the paper: unstimulated CD4+ memory T cells. The origin of the receptors is a human donor in good health.

A remark on this clone: Mismatch with germline at one junction end may stem from a read error. The V gene is TRBV19, the J gene TRBJ2-2; D gene unclear. CDR1 is LNHDA, CDR2 SQIVND, per germline (reference sequence). CDR3 length: 15 residues. The CDR3 coding sequence is TGTGCCAGTAGTATAGAGGCCGCCAGGACCGAGGAGCTGTTTTTT. This gives the protein CASSIEAARTEELFF.

The chain links TRBV7-9 to TRBJ2-3, with D uncertain. V was trimmed by 5 bases and J by 6 bases, leaving 6 bases between them. Per germline, CDR1 SEHNR and CDR2 FQNEAQ (reference sequence). This CDR3 region has 11 residues. The CDR3 here is CASSARDTQYF. Here the CDR3 DNA reads TGTGCCAGCAGCGCCCGGGATACGCAGTATTTT.

The V and J genes are TRBV6-1 and TRBJ1-2; D ambiguous. Germline V gene lookup returns CDR1 MNHNS and CDR2 SASEGT. The CDR3 totals 15 residues. Deletions cut 4 bases from V and 0 bases from J, with 12 bases between. The chain's CDR3 is CASSARTGPNYGYTF. Written as DNA, the CDR3 is TGTGCCAGCAGTGCACGGACGGGTCCTAACTATGGCTACACCTTC.

The chain couples TRBV19 to TRBJ2-7; 10 bases align to TRBD1. The J segment lost 3 bases and the V segment lost 6 bases, leaving 5 bases of the junction unmatched. CDR3 size: 14 residues. CDR1 and CDR2 from the germline V gene are LNHDA and SQIVND (reference sequence). CDR3 loop: CASSPRDRGYEQYF. The DNA for the CDR3 is TGTGCCAGTAGCCCGAGGGACAGGGGCTACGAGCAGTACTTC.

The chain recombines TRBV12-5 with TRBJ1-1; D may be TRBD1 (6 bases). The V gene's germline CDR1 is LGHNT and CDR2 FRNRAP. This CDR3 has 13 residues. V dropped 5 bases and J dropped 6 bases, with 13 bases sitting between them. The CDR3 reads CASGNRVGAEAFF. CDR3 in DNA: TGTGCTAGTGGTAACAGGGTTGGGGCTGAAGCTTTCTTT. The variable domain in full, with the rest retrieved from reference TRBV12-5 and TRBJ1-1, is DARVTQTPRHKVTEMGQEVTMRCQPILGHNTVFWYRQTMMQGLELLAYFRNRAPLDDSGMPKDRFSAEMPDATLATLKIQPSEPRDSAVYFCASGNRVGAEAFFGQGTRLTVV.

This clone was observed a few times. The chain employs TRBV7-9 and TRBJ2-2; no clear D. The CDR3 has 15 amino acids. Germline lookup yields CDR1 SEHNR and CDR2 FQNEAQ (reference sequence). Trimming cost V 3 bases and J 0 bases, with 8 bases left between them. This CDR3 is CASSFGITNTGELFF. In nucleotides, the CDR3 is TGTGCCAGCAGCTTTGGGATCACGAACACCGGGGAGCTGTTTTTT.

J is TRBJ1-2 and V is TRBV6-6, with D maybe TRBD1 (5 bases). V was shortened by 8 bases and J by 3 bases, with 19 bases between the two germline ends. The CDR3 runs 15 residues. Per the germline V gene, CDR1 is MNHNY and CDR2 is SVGAGI (reference sequence). The chain's CDR3 is CASEDTGVSDYGYTF. The DNA of the CDR3 is TGTGCCAGCGAGGATACGGGGGTTTCAGACTATGGCTACACCTTC.

The chain links TRBV5-5 to TRBJ1-1; D is ambiguous. V lost 1 base and J lost 5, with 12 bases in between. CDR1 and CDR2 from the germline V gene are SGHKS and YYEKEE (reference sequence). This CDR3 is 14 amino acids long. The CDR3 DNA is TGTGCCAGCAGCTTGTCGGAGGGTAGAACTGAAGCTTTCTTT. Residues: CASSLSEGRTEAFF. Full variable domain (rest looked up from reference TRBV5-5 and TRBJ1-1): DAGVTQSPTHLIKTRGQQVTLRCSPISGHKSVSWYQQVLGQGPQFIFQYYEKEERGRGNFPDRFSARQFPNYSSELNVNALLLGDSALYLCASSLSEGRTEAFFGQGTRLTVV.

The V gene is TRBV9, the J gene TRBJ2-7, with D tentatively TRBD1 or TRBD2 (5 bases each). The CDR3 consists of 14 residues. Germline-derived CDR1 and CDR2 are SGDLS and YYNGEE. V was trimmed by 2 bases and J by 0 bases, leaving 9 bases between them. As DNA, the CDR3 is TGTGCCAGCAGCGTGGGGGACGCCTCCTACGAGCAGTACTTC. Its translation: CASSVGDASYEQYF. The full variable domain, in which reference TRBV9 and TRBJ2-7 provide the parts outside the CDR3, is DSGVTQTPKHLITATGQRVTLRCSPRSGDLSVYWYQQSLDQGLQFLIQYYNGEERAKGNILERFSAQQFPDLHSELNLSSLELGDSALYFCASSVGDASYEQYFGPGTRLTVT.